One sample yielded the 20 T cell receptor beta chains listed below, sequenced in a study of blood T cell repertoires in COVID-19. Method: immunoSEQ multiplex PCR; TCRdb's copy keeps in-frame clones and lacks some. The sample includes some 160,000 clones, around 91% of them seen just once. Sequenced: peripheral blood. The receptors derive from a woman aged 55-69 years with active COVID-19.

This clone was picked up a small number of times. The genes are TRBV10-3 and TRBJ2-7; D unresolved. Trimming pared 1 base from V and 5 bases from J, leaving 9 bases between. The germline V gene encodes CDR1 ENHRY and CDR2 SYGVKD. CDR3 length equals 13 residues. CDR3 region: CAISEFTKNEQYF. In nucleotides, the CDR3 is TGTGCCATCAGTGAGTTCACAAAGAACGAGCAGTACTTC.

This chain's CDR3 is CASTLTGVAGELFF. CDR3 sequence (DNA): TGTGCCAGCACCCTAACTGGAGTAGCCGGGGAGCTGTTTTTT. V usage is TRBV3-1 (or the pseudogene TRBV3-2) and J usage is TRBJ2-2; D gene unclear. The ends were cut back, 7 bases at V and 6 bases at J, with 15 bases in the middle. Germline CDR1 reads LGHDT; CDR2 reads YNNKEL (reference sequence). The CDR3 is 14 amino acids.

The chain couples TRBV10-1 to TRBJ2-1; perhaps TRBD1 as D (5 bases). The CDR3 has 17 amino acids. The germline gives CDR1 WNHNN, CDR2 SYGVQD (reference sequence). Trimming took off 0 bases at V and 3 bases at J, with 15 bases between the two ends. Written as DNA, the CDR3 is TGCGCCAGCAGTGAGTCGGACACCCCCATAGACTACAATGAGCAGTTCTTC. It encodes CASSESDTPIDYNEQFF.

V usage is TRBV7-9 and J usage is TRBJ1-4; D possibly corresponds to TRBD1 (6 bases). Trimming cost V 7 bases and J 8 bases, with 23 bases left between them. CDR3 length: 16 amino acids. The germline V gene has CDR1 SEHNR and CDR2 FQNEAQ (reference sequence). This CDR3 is CASTVMFGGGKEKLFF. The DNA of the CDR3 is TGTGCCAGCACCGTGATGTTTGGGGGGGGCAAGGAAAAACTGTTTTTT.

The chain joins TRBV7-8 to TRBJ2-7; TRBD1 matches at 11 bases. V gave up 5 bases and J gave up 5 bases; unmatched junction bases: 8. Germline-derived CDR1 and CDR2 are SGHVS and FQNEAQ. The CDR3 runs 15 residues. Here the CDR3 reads CASSKGVGQGDEQYF. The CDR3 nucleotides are TGTGCCAGCAGCAAAGGGGTGGGACAGGGGGACGAGCAGTACTTC.

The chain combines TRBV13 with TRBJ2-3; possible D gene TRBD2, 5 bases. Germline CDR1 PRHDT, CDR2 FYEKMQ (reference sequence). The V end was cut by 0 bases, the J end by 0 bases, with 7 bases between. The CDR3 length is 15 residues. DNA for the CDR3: TGTGCCAGCAGCTTAGGACTAGACAGCACAGATACGCAGTATTTT. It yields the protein CASSLGLDSTDTQYF.

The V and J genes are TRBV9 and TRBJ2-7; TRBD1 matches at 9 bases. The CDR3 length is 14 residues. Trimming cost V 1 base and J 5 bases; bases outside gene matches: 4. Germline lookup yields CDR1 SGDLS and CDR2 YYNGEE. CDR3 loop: CASSVRGQGDEQYF. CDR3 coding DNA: TGTGCCAGCAGCGTAAGGGGACAGGGCGACGAGCAGTACTTC.

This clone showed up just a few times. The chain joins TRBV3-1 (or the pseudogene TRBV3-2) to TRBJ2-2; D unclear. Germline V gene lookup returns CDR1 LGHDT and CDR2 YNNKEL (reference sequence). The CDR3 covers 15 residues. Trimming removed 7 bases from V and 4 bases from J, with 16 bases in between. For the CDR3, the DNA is TGTGCCAGCACCCAGAGCCGTCGAGGCACCGGGGAGCTGTTTTTT. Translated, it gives CASTQSRRGTGELFF.

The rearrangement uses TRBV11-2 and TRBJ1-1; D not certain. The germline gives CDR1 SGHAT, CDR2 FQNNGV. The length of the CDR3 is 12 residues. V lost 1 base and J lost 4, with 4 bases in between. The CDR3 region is CASSLGLTEAFF. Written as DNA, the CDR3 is TGTGCCAGCAGCTTAGGGCTCACTGAAGCTTTCTTT.

CDR3 sequence (DNA): TGCGCCAGCAGCTTGCCGGGAGGGAGCACAGATACGCAGTATTTT. The encoded protein is CASSLPGGSTDTQYF. The chain uses TRBV5-1 and TRBJ2-3, with TRBD2 matching 8 bases. The CDR3 length is 15 residues. Unmatched junction bases numbered 1, after V lost 1 base and J lost 0 bases. CDR1 is SGHRS and CDR2 is YFSETQ in the germline V gene.

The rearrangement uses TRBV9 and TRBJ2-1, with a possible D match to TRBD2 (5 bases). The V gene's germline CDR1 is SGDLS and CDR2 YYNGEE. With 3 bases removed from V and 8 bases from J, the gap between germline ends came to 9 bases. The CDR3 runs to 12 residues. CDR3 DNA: TGTGCCAGCAGCGCGAGCGGCGATGAGCAGTTCTTC. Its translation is CASSASGDEQFF.

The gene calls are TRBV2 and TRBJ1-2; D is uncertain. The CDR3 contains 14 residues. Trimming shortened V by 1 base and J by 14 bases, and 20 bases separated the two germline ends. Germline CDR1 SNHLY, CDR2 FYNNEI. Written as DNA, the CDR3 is TGTGCCAGCAGTGAAGGGCGGAGTCGGCCGCCCGTTACCTTC. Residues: CASSEGRSRPPVTF.

CDR3 sequence reads: CASSPDRGLGYTF. CDR3 DNA: TGTGCCAGCAGTCCAGACAGGGGGCTAGGCTACACCTTC. This chain joins TRBV11-2 and TRBJ1-2; TRBD1 matches 10 bases. This CDR3 comprises 13 residues. Per germline, CDR1 SGHAT and CDR2 FQNNGV. With V trimmed by 6 bases and J by 8 bases, 6 bases remained unmatched.

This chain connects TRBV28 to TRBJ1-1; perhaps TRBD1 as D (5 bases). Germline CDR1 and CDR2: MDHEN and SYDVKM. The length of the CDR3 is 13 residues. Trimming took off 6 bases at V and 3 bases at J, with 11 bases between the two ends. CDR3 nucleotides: TGTGCCAGCAGGCCGGGGGGGTACACTGAAGCTTTCTTT. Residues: CASRPGGYTEAFF.

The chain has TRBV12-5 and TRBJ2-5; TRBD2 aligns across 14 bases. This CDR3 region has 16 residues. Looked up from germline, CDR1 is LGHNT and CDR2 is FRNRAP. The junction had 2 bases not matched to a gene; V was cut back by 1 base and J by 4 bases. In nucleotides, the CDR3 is TGTGCTAGTGGTTTGGGCGGGACTAGCGGGAGAGAGACCCAGTACTTC. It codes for CASGLGGTSGRETQYF.

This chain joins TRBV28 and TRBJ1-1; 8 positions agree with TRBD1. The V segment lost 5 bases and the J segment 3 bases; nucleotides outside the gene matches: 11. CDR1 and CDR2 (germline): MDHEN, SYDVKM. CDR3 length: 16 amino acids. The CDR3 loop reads CASSPGAGGGYTEAFF. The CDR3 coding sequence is TGTGCCAGCAGTCCCGGAGCAGGGGGCGGATACACTGAAGCTTTCTTT.

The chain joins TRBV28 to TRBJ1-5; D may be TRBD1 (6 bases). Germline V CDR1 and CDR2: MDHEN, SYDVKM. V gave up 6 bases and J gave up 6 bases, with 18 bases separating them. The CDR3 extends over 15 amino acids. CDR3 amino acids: CASRIKQGRVQPQHF. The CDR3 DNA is TGTGCCAGCAGGATAAAACAGGGAAGGGTTCAGCCCCAGCATTTT. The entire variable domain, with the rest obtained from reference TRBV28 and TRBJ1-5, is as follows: DVKVTQSSRYLVKRTGEKVFLECVQDMDHENMFWYRQDPGLGLRLIYFSYDVKMKEKGDIPEGYSVSREKKERFSLILESASTNQTSMYLCASRIKQGRVQPQHFGDGTRLSIL.

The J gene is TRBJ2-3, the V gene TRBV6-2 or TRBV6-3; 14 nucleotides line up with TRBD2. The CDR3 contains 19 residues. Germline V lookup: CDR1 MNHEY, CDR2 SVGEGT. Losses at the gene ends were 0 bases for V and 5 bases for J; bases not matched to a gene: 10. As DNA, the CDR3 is TGTGCCAGCAGTTACTCCCCCCGGGGGACTAGCGGGAGTAGAGATACGCAGTATTTT. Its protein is CASSYSPRGTSGSRDTQYF.

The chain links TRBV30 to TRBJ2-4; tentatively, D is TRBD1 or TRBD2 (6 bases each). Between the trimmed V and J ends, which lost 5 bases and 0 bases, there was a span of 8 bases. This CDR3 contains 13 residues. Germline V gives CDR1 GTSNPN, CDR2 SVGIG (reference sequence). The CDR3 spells CAWGGLAKNIQYF. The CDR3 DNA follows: TGTGCCTGGGGGGGGCTAGCCAAAAACATTCAGTACTTC. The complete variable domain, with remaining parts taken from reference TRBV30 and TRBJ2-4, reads SQTIHQWPATLVQPVGSPLSLECTVEGTSNPNLYWYRQAAGRGLQLLFYSVGIGQISSEVPQNLSASRPQDRQFILSSKKLLLSDSGFYLCAWGGLAKNIQYFGAGTRLSVL.

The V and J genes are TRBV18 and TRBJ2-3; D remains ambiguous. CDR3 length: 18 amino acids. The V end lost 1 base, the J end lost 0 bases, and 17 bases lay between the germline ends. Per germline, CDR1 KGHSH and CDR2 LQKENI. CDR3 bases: TGTGCCAGCTCACCACTCTCAATCTCCTCGACTAGCACAGATACGCAGTATTTT. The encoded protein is CASSPLSISSTSTDTQYF. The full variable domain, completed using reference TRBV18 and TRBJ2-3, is NAGVMQNPRHLVRRRGQEARLRCSPMKGHSHVYWYRQLPEEGLKFMVYLQKENIIDESGMPKERFSAEFPKEGPSILRIQQVVRGDSAAYFCASSPLSISSTSTDTQYFGPGTRLTVL.